Shown below are 24 T cell receptor beta chains from a single sample sequenced in a study of blood T cell repertoires in COVID-19. The repertoire was sequenced with immunoSEQ multiplex PCR; TCRdb's copy has only in-frame clones and lacks some. The table has more than 95,000 clones, roughly 84% seen once. Sequenced input: peripheral blood. Source of these receptors: a human donor in a cohort sampled during active COVID-19.

The chain joins TRBV19 to TRBJ1-1, with D perhaps matching TRBD1 (5 bases). Germline assignment: CDR1 LNHDA and CDR2 SQIVND (reference sequence). V was pared by 8 bases and J by 4 bases, with 8 bases between. The CDR3 sequence is 11 residues long. The CDR3 bases are TGTGCCAGTCTAAGGGGCACTGAAGCTTTCTTT. Translation: CASLRGTEAFF.

This clone was counted a single time. CDR3 residues: CASSPGGGAEIEQFF. The CDR3 nucleotides read TGTGCCAGCAGCCCCGGAGGCGGGGCCGAGATTGAGCAGTTCTTC. The genes are TRBV5-4 and TRBJ2-1; the D gene is possibly TRBD2 (6 bases). Germline V gene sequence: CDR1 SGHNT, CDR2 YYREEE (reference sequence). The CDR3 covers 15 residues. The V end lost 4 bases, the J end lost 9 bases, and 20 bases lay between the germline ends.

The rearrangement joins TRBV11-2 to TRBJ2-3, with D uncertain. The CDR3 has 13 amino acids. Trimming shortened V by 4 bases and J by 4 bases, and 9 bases separated the two germline ends. Per the germline V gene, CDR1 is SGHAT and CDR2 is FQNNGV. The CDR3 DNA is TGTGCCAGCAGCTCTCGCCAGGCAGATACGCAGTATTTT. This encodes CASSSRQADTQYF. The full variable domain, rest sourced from reference TRBV11-2 and TRBJ2-3, is EAGVAQSPRYKIIEKRQSVAFWCNPISGHATLYWYQQILGQGPKLLIQFQNNGVVDDSQLPKDRFSAERLKGVDSTLKIQPAKLEDSAVYLCASSSRQADTQYFGPGTRLTVL.

DNA for the CDR3: TGTGCCAGCAGTTTCAACAGGGCCGAGCAGTACTTC. Residues: CASSFNRAEQYF. This chain uses TRBV12-3 or TRBV12-4 with TRBJ2-7; tentative D call: TRBD1 (6 bases). CDR3 size: 12 residues. V lost 3 bases to trimming and J lost 6 bases, with 9 bases between them.

This sequence joins TRBV19 and TRBJ1-2; D may be TRBD1 (6 bases). The CDR3 runs to 14 residues. Germline assignment: CDR1 LNHDA and CDR2 SQIVND (reference sequence). Trimming took off 5 bases at V and 2 bases at J, with 12 bases between the two ends. Here the CDR3 DNA reads TGTGCCAGTAGTGATCACGGGACAAACTATGGCTACACCTTC. Residues: CASSDHGTNYGYTF.

The V call is TRBV10-3, the J call TRBJ1-3; D possibly corresponds to TRBD1 (5 bases). CDR1 and CDR2 (germline): ENHRY, SYGVKD. V gave up 10 bases and J gave up 9 bases, with 13 bases separating them. CDR3 length: 11 residues. The CDR3 DNA reads TGTGCCACTCGGGGGGGTCCCACCATATATTTT. Protein: CATRGGPTIYF.

The V and J genes are TRBV5-6 and TRBJ1-2; 9 bases fit TRBD1. CDR3 length: 13 amino acids. The germline gives CDR1 SGHDT, CDR2 YYEEEE. V dropped 0 bases and J dropped 8; count of bases not matched to a gene: 2. The CDR3 protein is CASSLGQGGGYTF. CDR3 sequence (DNA): TGTGCCAGCAGCTTGGGACAGGGGGGAGGCTACACCTTC.

The V call is TRBV19, the J call TRBJ1-2, with TRBD1 as a possible D gene (5 bases). The CDR3 consists of 15 residues. Germline V gene data show CDR1 as LNHDA and CDR2 as SQIVND (reference sequence). Trimming pared 6 bases from V and 2 bases from J, leaving 16 bases between. In nucleotides, the CDR3 is TGTGCCAGTAGAAGGGGCGGGACGGTGAACTATGGCTACACCTTC. Translating it yields CASRRGGTVNYGYTF.

The genes are TRBV10-2 and TRBJ2-2, with D unclear. This CDR3 is built from 13 residues. V gave up 7 bases and J gave up 3 bases, with 9 bases separating them. Germline V CDR1 and CDR2: WSHSY, SAAADI. This CDR3 reads CASISSYTGELFF. DNA of the CDR3: TGCGCCAGCATTTCGTCTTACACCGGGGAGCTGTTTTTT.

This clone was recorded only once. This rearrangement joins TRBV7-2 to TRBJ2-2; D is possibly TRBD2 (6 bases). Trimming left V 0 bases short and J 7 bases short, with 12 bases between. CDR3 length: 15 amino acids. In germline, CDR1 is SGHTA, CDR2 FQGNSA. In nucleotides, the CDR3 is TGTGCCAGCAGCTTAGCACCGGGGGTGGGCGGGGAGCTGTTTTTT. Amino acids: CASSLAPGVGGELFF. Drawing the rest from reference TRBV7-2 and TRBJ2-2, the complete variable domain is GAGVSQSPSNKVTEKGKDVELRCDPISGHTALYWYRQSLGQGLEFLIYFQGNSAPDKSGLPSDRFSAERTGGSVSTLTIQRTQQEDSAVYLCASSLAPGVGGELFFGEGSRLTVL.

V and J are TRBV6-6 and TRBJ1-2; 7 nucleotides match TRBD1. The CDR3 is 16 residues long. V lost 5 bases and J lost 0; bases outside the gene matches: 9. In germline, CDR1 is MNHNY, CDR2 SVGAGI (reference sequence). CDR3 sequence (DNA): TGTGCCAGCAGTAGTACTAGGACAGGAACTAACTATGGCTACACCTTC. Encoded protein: CASSSTRTGTNYGYTF.

The chain couples TRBV6-2 or TRBV6-3 to TRBJ1-2, with D perhaps TRBD1 (6 bases). CDR3 length: 14 amino acids. Germline V lookup: CDR1 MNHEY, CDR2 SVGEGT. Trimming cost V 0 bases and J 6 bases, with 11 bases left between them. CDR3 loop: CASSYSAGDDGYTF. The CDR3 DNA is TGTGCCAGCAGTTACTCGGCAGGGGATGATGGCTACACCTTC.

This chain's CDR3 is CASSPPGTGRTEAFF. The CDR3 nucleotides are TGTGCCAGCAGCCCCCCCGGGACAGGGCGTACTGAAGCTTTCTTT. The V call is TRBV3-1 (or the pseudogene TRBV3-2), the J call TRBJ1-1, with 9 positions matching TRBD1. The CDR3 covers 15 residues. The trim removed 4 bases at V and 5 bases at J, leaving 8 bases unmatched. CDR1 is LGHDT, CDR2 YNNKEL, per germline (reference sequence).

The rearrangement uses TRBV30 and TRBJ2-3; maybe TRBD2 (5 bases). CDR3 size: 13 residues. V dropped 2 bases and J dropped 6 bases, with 12 bases sitting between them. Germline CDR1 reads GTSNPN; CDR2 reads SVGIG (reference sequence). In nucleotides, the CDR3 is TGTGCCTGGAGTACGGGGTTGGTGGATACGCAGTATTTT. Protein sequence: CAWSTGLVDTQYF. Full variable domain (missing parts from reference TRBV30 and TRBJ2-3): SQTIHQWPATLVQPVGSPLSLECTVEGTSNPNLYWYRQAAGRGLQLLFYSVGIGQISSEVPQNLSASRPQDRQFILSSKKLLLSDSGFYLCAWSTGLVDTQYFGPGTRLTVL.

J is TRBJ1-2 and V is TRBV4-1; 8 bases line up with TRBD1. Germline-derived CDR1 and CDR2 are MGHRA and YSYEKL. The CDR3 is made up of 18 amino acids. J lost 3 bases, V lost 5 bases, and 17 bases had no gene match. CDR3 sequence (DNA): TGCGCCAGCAGCAAAGTCCAGGGGGCAGAGTTCTCGGACTATGGCTACACCTTC. This codes for CASSKVQGAEFSDYGYTF.

This chain connects TRBV5-1 to TRBJ2-7, with 12 bases matching TRBD2. Looked up from germline, CDR1 is SGHRS and CDR2 is YFSETQ. The CDR3 has 18 residues. Trimming cost V 0 bases and J 4 bases; bases outside gene matches: 11. The CDR3 DNA sequence: TGCGCCAGCAGCTTGGGACTAGCGGGGGCCCCAAAAGATTACGAGCAGTACTTC. Residues: CASSLGLAGAPKDYEQYF.

The chain is built from TRBV6-2 or TRBV6-3 and TRBJ2-7; 9 positions agree with TRBD1. V lost 2 bases and J lost 5; bases outside the gene matches: 4. CDR3 size: 14 residues. The germline gives CDR1 MNHEY, CDR2 SVGEGT. CDR3 residues: CASSYRDRDHEQYF. Here the CDR3 DNA reads TGTGCCAGCAGTTACCGGGACAGGGACCACGAGCAGTACTTC.

V gene TRBV6-6 combines with J gene TRBJ1-2, with D perhaps TRBD1 (6 bases). The CDR3 consists of 15 residues. CDR1 and CDR2 from the germline V gene are MNHNY and SVGAGI (reference sequence). Trimming took off 6 bases at V and 0 bases at J, with 14 bases between the two ends. CDR3 region: CASSNPGQANYGYTF. DNA for the CDR3: TGTGCCAGCAGCAATCCGGGACAAGCTAACTATGGCTACACCTTC.

The chain employs TRBV5-1 and TRBJ1-1; D unresolved. Trimming cost V 5 bases and J 5 bases, with 13 bases left between them. This CDR3 has 13 residues. Germline V lookup: CDR1 SGHRS, CDR2 YFSETQ. The CDR3 DNA sequence: TGCGCCAGCAGTCAAAGGGAGAGAACTGAAGCTTTCTTT. Its translation is CASSQRERTEAFF.

The chain carries TRBV10-3 and TRBJ1-1; TRBD1 might be the D (5 bases). The CDR3 length is 15 residues. Germline values: CDR1 ENHRY, CDR2 SYGVKD. With 0 bases removed from V and 4 bases from J, the gap between germline ends came to 12 bases. The CDR3 loop is CAISESTQRGTEAFF. CDR3 bases: TGTGCCATCAGTGAGTCAACCCAAAGGGGCACTGAAGCTTTCTTT.

This sequence joins TRBV5-5 and TRBJ2-7; 10 nucleotides agree with TRBD1. In germline, CDR1 is SGHKS, CDR2 YYEKEE (reference sequence). This CDR3 is built from 17 residues. Germline trimming cut 0 bases from V and 7 bases from J; bases unmatched to any gene: 13. The CDR3 DNA reads TGTGCCAGCAGCTTGGCCACCGGGGGACAGGGGTATTGGGAGCAGTACTTC. It translates to CASSLATGGQGYWEQYF.

The J gene is TRBJ2-7, the V gene TRBV21-1; the table's D gene call, TRBD1, was not cross checked with the DNA. TRBV21-1 is annotated as a pseudogene. The CDR3 has 20 residues. Here the CDR3 reads CASSGHRGEANLLGPYEQYF. The CDR3 nucleotides read TGTGCCAGCAGCGGCCACAGGGGGGAAGCCAACCTGCTCGGCCCCTACGAGCAGTACTTC.

The sample holds many counts of this clone. This chain connects TRBV19 to TRBJ1-3; 10 bases line up with TRBD1. This CDR3 is 19 amino acids long. The V segment lost 6 bases and the J segment 2 bases; nucleotides outside the gene matches: 16. CDR1 is LNHDA, CDR2 SQIVND, per germline (reference sequence). The CDR3 DNA is TGTGCCAGTAGCAGGGACAGGGGTCATCGGGCGGCGCCTGGAAACACCATATATTTT. It yields the protein CASSRDRGHRAAPGNTIYF.

The V call is TRBV27, the J call TRBJ2-1; 13 positions agree with TRBD2. Trimming at V came to 8 bases and at J to 8 bases, leaving 9 bases not matched to a gene. Per germline, CDR1 MNHEY and CDR2 SMNVEV (reference sequence). The CDR3 has 15 residues. The CDR3 reads CASQTSGGASDEQFF. The CDR3 coding sequence is TGTGCCAGCCAAACTAGCGGGGGGGCGTCGGATGAGCAGTTCTTC.